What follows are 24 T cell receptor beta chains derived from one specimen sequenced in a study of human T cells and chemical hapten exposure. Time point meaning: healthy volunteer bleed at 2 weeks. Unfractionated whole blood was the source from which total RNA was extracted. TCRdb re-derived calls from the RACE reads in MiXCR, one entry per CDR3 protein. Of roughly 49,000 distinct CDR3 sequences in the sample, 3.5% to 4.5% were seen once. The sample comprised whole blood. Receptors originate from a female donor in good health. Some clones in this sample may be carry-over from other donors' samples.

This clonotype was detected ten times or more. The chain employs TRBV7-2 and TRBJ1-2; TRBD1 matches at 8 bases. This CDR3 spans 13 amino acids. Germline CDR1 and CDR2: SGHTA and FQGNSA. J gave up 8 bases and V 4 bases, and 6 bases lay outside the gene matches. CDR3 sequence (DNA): TGTGCCAGCAGCTCCGGACAGGGAGGAGGCTACACCTTC. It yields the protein CASSSGQGGGYTF.

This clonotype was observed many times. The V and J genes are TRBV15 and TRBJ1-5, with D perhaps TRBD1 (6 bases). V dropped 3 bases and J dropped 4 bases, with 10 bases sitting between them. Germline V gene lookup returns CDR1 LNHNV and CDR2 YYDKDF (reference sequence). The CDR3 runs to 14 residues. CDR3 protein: CATSRTGTNQPQHF. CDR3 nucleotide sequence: TGTGCCACCAGCAGGACAGGAACGAATCAGCCCCAGCATTTT.

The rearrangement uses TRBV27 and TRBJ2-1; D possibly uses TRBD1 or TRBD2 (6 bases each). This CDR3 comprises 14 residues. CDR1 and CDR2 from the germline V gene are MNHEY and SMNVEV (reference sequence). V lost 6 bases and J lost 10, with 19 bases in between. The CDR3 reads CASRRRGQAREQFF. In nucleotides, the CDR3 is TGTGCCAGCAGACGCCGGGGGCAGGCGAGGGAGCAGTTCTTC.

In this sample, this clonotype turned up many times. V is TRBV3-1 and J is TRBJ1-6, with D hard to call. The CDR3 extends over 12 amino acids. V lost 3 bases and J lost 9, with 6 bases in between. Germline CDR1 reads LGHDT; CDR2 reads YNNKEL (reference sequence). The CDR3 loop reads CASSQMSSPLHF. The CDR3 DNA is TGTGCCAGCAGCCAGATGAGTTCACCCCTCCACTTT.

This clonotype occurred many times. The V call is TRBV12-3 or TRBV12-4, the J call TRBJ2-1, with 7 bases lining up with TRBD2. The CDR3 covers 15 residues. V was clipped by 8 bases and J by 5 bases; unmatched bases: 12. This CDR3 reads CASCDRSAGDNEQFF. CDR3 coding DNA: TGTGCCAGCTGTGATCGTTCTGCGGGGGACAATGAGCAGTTCTTC.

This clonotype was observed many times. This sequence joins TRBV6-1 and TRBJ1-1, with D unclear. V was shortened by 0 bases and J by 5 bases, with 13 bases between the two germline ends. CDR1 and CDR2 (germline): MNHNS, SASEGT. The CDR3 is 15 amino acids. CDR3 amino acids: CASSEAMGSETEAFF. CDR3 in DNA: TGTGCCAGCAGTGAAGCGATGGGGAGTGAGACTGAAGCTTTCTTT.

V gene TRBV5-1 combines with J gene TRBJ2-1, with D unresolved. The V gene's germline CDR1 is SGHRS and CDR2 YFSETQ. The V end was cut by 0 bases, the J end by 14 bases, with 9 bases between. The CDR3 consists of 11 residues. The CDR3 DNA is TGCGCCAGCAGCTTGGGTGATCGGAAGTTCTTC. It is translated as CASSLGDRKFF.

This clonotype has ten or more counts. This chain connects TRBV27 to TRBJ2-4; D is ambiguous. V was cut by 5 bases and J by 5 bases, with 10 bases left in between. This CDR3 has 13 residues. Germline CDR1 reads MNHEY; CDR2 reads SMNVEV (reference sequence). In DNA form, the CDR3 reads TGTGCCAGCAGTCCCACTAACCAAAACATTCAGTACTTC. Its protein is CASSPTNQNIQYF.

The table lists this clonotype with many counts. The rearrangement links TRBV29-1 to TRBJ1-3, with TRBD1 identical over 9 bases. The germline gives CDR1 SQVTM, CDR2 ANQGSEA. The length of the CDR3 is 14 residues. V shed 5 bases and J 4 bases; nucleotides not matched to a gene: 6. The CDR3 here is CSVRKTGGGNTIYF. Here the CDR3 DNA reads TGCAGCGTTCGAAAAACAGGGGGCGGAAACACCATATATTTT.

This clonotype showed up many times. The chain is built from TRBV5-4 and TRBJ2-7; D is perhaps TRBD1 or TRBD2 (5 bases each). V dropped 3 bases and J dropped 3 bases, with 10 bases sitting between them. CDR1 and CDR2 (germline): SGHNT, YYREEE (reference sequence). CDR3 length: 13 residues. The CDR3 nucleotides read TGTGCCAGCAGCTCGGGACCGCACTACGAGCAGTACTTC. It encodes CASSSGPHYEQYF.

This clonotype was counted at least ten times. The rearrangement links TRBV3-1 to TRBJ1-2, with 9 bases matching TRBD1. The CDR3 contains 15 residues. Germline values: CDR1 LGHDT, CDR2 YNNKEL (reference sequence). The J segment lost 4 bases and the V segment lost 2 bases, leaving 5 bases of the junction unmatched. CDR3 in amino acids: CASSQPTGGLYGYTF. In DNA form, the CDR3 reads TGTGCCAGCAGCCAACCAACAGGGGGCCTCTATGGCTACACCTTC.

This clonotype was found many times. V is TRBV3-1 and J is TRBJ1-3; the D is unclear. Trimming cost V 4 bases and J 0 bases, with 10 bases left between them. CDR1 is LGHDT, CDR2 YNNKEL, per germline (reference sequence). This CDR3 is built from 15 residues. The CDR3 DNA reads TGTGCCAGCAGCCCGCAGCCTAGCTCTGGAAACACCATATATTTT. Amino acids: CASSPQPSSGNTIYF.

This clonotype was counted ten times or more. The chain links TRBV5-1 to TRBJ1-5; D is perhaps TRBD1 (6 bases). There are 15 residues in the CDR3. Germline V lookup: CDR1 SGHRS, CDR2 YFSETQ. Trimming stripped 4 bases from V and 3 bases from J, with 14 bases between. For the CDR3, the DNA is TGCGCCAGCAGCATTACAGGGAGTGACAATCAGCCCCAGCATTTT. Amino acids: CASSITGSDNQPQHF.

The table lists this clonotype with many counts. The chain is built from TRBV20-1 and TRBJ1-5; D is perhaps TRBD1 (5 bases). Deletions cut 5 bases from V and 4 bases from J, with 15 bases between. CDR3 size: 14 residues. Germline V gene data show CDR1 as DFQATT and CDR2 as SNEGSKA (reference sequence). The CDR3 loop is CSAAQAGSNQPQHF. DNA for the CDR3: TGCAGTGCTGCGCAAGCAGGGTCGAATCAGCCCCAGCATTTT.

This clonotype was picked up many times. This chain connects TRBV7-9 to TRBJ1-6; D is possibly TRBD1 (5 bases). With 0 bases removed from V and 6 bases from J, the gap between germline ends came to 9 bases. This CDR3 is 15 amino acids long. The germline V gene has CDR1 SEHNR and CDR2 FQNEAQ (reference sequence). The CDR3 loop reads CASSLAQGINSPLHF. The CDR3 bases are TGTGCCAGCAGCTTAGCCCAGGGAATTAATTCACCCCTCCACTTT.

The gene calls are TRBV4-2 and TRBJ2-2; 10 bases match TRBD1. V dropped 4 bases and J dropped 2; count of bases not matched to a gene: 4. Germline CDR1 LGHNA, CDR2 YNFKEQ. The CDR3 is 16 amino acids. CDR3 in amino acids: CASSLWTGGNTGELFF. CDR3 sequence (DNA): TGTGCCAGCAGCCTTTGGACAGGGGGTAACACCGGGGAGCTGTTTTTT.

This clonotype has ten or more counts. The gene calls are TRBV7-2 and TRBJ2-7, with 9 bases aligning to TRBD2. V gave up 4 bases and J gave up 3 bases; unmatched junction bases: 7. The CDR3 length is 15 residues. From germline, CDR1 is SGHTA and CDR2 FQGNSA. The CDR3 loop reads CASSYRSGGDYEQYF. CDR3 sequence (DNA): TGTGCCAGCAGCTACCGTAGCGGGGGCGACTACGAGCAGTACTTC.

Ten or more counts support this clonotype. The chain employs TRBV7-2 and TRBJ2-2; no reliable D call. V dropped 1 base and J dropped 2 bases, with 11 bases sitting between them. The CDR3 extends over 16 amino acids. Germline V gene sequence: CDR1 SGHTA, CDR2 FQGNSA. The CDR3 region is CASSLVGSPNTGELFF. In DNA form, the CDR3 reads TGTGCCAGCAGCTTAGTAGGGTCCCCAAACACCGGGGAGCTGTTTTTT.

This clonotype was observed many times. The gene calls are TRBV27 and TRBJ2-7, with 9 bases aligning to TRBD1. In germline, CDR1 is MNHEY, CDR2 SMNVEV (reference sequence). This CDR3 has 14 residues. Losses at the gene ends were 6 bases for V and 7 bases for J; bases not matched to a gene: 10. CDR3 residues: CASRWTGAQGEQYF. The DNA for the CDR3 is TGTGCCAGCAGATGGACAGGGGCCCAAGGGGAGCAGTACTTC.

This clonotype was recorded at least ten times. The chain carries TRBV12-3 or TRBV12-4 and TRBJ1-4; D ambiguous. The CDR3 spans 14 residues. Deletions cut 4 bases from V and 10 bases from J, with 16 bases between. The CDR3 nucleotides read TGTGCCAGCAGTTCCCCTTATACAGTTGGAAAACTGTTTTTT. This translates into CASSSPYTVGKLFF.

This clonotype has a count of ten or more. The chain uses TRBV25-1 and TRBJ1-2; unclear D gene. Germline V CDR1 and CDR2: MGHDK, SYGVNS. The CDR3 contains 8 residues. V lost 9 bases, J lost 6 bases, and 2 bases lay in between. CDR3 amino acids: CASDGYTF. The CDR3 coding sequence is TGTGCCAGTGATGGCTACACCTTC.

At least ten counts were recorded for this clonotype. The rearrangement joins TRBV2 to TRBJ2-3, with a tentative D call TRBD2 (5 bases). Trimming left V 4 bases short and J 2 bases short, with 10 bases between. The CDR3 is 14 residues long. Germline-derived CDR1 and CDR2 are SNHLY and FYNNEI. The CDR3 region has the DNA TGTGCCAGCAGTGGACGGGGAGTCACAGATACGCAGTATTTT. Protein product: CASSGRGVTDTQYF.

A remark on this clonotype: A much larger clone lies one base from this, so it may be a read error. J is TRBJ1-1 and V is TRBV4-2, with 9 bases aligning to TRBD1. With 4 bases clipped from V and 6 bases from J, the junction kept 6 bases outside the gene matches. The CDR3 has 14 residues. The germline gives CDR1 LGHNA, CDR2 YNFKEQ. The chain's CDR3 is CASSLGQGRAEAFF. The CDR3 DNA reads TGTGCCAGCAGCCTGGGACAGGGTCGCGCTGAAGCTTTCTTT.

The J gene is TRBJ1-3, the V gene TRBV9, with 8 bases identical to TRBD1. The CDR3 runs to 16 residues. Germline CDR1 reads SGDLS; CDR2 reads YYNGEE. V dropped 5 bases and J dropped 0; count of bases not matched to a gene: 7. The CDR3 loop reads CASSPGGQVSGNTIYF. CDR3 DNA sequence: TGTGCCAGCAGTCCCGGGGGACAGGTCTCTGGAAACACCATATATTTT. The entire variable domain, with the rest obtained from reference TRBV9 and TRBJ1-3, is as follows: DSGVTQTPKHLITATGQRVTLRCSPRSGDLSVYWYQQSLDQGLQFLIQYYNGEERAKGNILERFSAQQFPDLHSELNLSSLELGDSALYFCASSPGGQVSGNTIYFGEGSWLTVV.